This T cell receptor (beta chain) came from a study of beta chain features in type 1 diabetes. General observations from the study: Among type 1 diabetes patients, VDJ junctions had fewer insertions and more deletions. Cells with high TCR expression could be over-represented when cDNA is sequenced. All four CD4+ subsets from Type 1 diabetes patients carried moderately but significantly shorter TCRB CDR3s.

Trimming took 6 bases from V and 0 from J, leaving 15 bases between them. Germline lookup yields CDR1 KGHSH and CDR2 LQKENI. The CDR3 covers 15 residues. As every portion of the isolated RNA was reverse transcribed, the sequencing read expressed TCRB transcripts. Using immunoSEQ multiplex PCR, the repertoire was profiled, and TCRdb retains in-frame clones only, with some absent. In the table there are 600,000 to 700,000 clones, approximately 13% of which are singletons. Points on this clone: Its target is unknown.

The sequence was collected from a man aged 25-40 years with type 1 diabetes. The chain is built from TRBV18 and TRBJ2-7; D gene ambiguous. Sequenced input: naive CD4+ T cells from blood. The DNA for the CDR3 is TGTGCCAGCTCCCCCTTAGAAGGCGACTCCTACGAGCAGTACTTC. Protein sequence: CASSPLEGDSYEQYF. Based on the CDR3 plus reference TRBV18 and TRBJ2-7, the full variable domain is NAGVMQNPRHLVRRRGQEARLRCSPMKGHSHVYWYRQLPEEGLKFMVYLQKENIIDESGMPKERFSAEFPKEGPSILRIQQVVRGDSAAYFCASSPLEGDSYEQYFGPGTRLTVT.